This T cell receptor (beta chain) was identified in a study of vaccination and CD4 T cells after COVID-19. Study-wide context: Post-vaccine sampling followed dose two by a median 72 days (range 14 to 241). Whole-study results and caveats: Spike mono-reactivity was found in 304 of 307 vaccine-specific clones from convalescent patients.

On this clonotype: Its target is not known.

Stated treatment: approximately 11-day PBMC culture with coronavirus spike peptide pools or control peptides (ViraFEST assay). This CDR3 is 15 amino acids long. Per germline, CDR1 MRHNA and CDR2 SNTAGT. The ends were cut back, 0 bases at V and 5 bases at J, with 13 bases in the middle. Sequenced with the Oncomine TCR Beta short-read assay was DNA taken from cultured CD4+ T cells. Someone extracted genomic DNA from cultured CD4+ T cells. TCRdb reprocessed the PCR reads with MiXCR, giving one entry per CDR3 protein. The data contain 8,500 to 13,000 distinct CDR3 sequences, 35% to 50% of them singletons.

The clonotype was recovered from a human donor who had recovered from COVID-19. The chain is built from TRBV6-4 and TRBJ1-1, with D hard to call. Sequenced material: CD4+ T cells from blood, cultured in vitro. The DNA of the CDR3 is TGTGCCAGCAGTGACTCCCCCGGAGGACGGACTGAAGCTTTCTTT. Protein sequence: CASSDSPGGRTEAFF.